This T cell receptor (beta chain) originates from a study of cytomegalovirus exposure and HLA in healthy donors. Germline CDR1 reads SGHTA; CDR2 reads FQGNSA. Germline trimming cut 2 bases from V and 9 bases from J; bases unmatched to any gene: 7. The length of the CDR3 is 15 residues. Amplification used 60 Vbeta primers and 13 Jbeta primers. Profiling relied on immunoSEQ multiplex PCR, and the TCRdb table lists in-frame clones only, not all of them. The sample contains 100,000 or so clones, 75% of which appear only once. Comments on this clone: What it binds is not known.

General study points: In a later analysis, the majority of CMV-associated beta chains seemingly showed HLA restriction. Roughly uniform depth of sequencing across donors was assumed in presence/absence analyses. Both high specificity and high sensitivity reportedly marked the classifier's diagnosis of cytomegalovirus status.

Source material: PBMCs. This sequence joins TRBV7-2 and TRBJ2-3, with 11 bases identical to TRBD2. The TCR was taken from a man aged 45 to 65 in good health and CMV-seronegative. CDR3 amino acids: CASSLLAGGPRTQYF. The DNA for the CDR3 is TGTGCCAGCAGCTTATTAGCGGGAGGGCCCCGGACGCAGTATTTT.